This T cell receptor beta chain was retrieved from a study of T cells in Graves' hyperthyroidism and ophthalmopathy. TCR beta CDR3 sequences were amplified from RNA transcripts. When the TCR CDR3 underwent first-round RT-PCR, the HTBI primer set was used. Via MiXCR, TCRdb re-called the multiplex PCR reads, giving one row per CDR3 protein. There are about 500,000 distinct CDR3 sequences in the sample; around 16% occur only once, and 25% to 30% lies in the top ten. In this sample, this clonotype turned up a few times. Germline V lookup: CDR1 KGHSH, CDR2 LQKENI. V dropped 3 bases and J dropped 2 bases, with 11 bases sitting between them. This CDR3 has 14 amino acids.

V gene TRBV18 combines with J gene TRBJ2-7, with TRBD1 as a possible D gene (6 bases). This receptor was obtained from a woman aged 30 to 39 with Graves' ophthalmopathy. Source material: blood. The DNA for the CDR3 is TGTGCCAGCTCACCCGGACAGTCAGCCTACGAGCAGTACTTC. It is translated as CASSPGQSAYEQYF.